The present entry profiles one TCR beta chain with its context. The antigen is not known. The protocol was immunoSEQ multiplex PCR, while the TCRdb copy is restricted to in-frame clones and leaves out a portion. The sample contains roughly 120,000 clones, more than 65% of which appear only once. V lost 6 bases to trimming and J lost 0 bases, with 12 bases between them. Germline CDR1 LNHDA, CDR2 SQIVND (reference sequence). The CDR3 loop spans 15 amino acids. The source of the sample is a study of radiotherapy plus CTLA-4 blockade in lung cancer. Study-wide points: Tumor-origin TCR clones grew in blood after radiotherapy plus ipilimumab.

The material was peripheral blood, obtained from a patient treated with radiotherapy plus ipilimumab. This sequence was found in a human donor with non-small cell lung cancer who had a partial response to radiotherapy plus ipilimumab. The chain uses TRBV19 and TRBJ1-3; no clear D gene. Here the CDR3 reads CASRAGSSSGNTIYF. The DNA for the CDR3 is TGTGCCAGTAGGGCGGGGTCGAGCTCTGGAAACACCATATATTTT.